The T cell receptor beta chain under discussion was sequenced for a study of shared clonotypes between healthy human individuals. The germline gives CDR1 SGDLS, CDR2 YYNGEE. V lost 4 bases, J lost 0 bases, and 6 bases lay in between. CDR3 length equals 13 residues. The table came from immunoSEQ multiplex PCR; TCRdb's copy has only in-frame clones and leaves some out. This repertoire shows about 490,000 clones, 65% to 80% found once; its top ten account for over 9.5%. This clone has at least ten counts. This receptor was taken from a middle-aged woman in good health. Some clones in this sample may be carry-over from other donors' samples. The chain is built from TRBV9 and TRBJ2-3; no definite D call. The sequenced sample was PBMCs. The DNA of the CDR3 is TGTGCCAGCAGCCCCACTAGCACAGATACGCAGTATTTT. The encoded protein is CASSPTSTDTQYF.